A single sample gave rise to the 25 T cell receptor beta chains below, sequenced in a study of blood T cell repertoires in COVID-19. Generated by immunoSEQ multiplex PCR, the TCRdb table keeps only in-frame clones and is missing some. The table has about 77,000 clones, roughly nine tenths seen once. Sequencing was performed on peripheral blood. Source of these receptors: a woman of 80 years or more with active or convalescent COVID-19.

The chain combines TRBV2 with TRBJ1-3; D remains ambiguous. The germline V and J ends were trimmed by 4 bases and 4 bases, with 11 bases remaining between them. This CDR3 is built from 14 residues. CDR1 SNHLY and CDR2 FYNNEI come from the germline V gene. CDR3 DNA: TGTGCCAGCAGTGGAGGTCAATCCGGAAACACCATATATTTT. This encodes CASSGGQSGNTIYF.

This clone was recorded once. The chain joins TRBV9 to TRBJ2-7; D may be TRBD2 (7 bases). CDR3 length equals 14 residues. Germline lookup yields CDR1 SGDLS and CDR2 YYNGEE. V was cut by 4 bases and J by 3 bases, with 14 bases left in between. Here the CDR3 reads CASSREGHDYEQYF. DNA of the CDR3: TGTGCCAGCAGCAGGGAGGGACATGACTACGAGCAGTACTTC.

The chain combines TRBV5-6 with TRBJ2-5; D is perhaps TRBD2 (7 bases). V lost 0 bases and J lost 3, with 18 bases in between. The CDR3 runs 17 residues. CDR1 is SGHDT, CDR2 YYEEEE, per germline. The CDR3 sequence: CASSLARGARVEETQYF. CDR3 sequence (DNA): TGTGCCAGCAGCTTGGCCCGGGGGGCCCGGGTAGAAGAGACCCAGTACTTC. Full variable domain (missing parts from reference TRBV5-6 and TRBJ2-5): DAGVTQSPTHLIKTRGQQVTLRCSPKSGHDTVSWYQQALGQGPQFIFQYYEEEERQRGNFPDRFSGHQFPNYSSELNVNALLLGDSALYLCASSLARGARVEETQYFGPGTRLLVL.

This chain joins TRBV4-3 and TRBJ2-1; TRBD2 matches 7 bases. From germline, CDR1 is LGHNA and CDR2 YSLEER. This CDR3 has 15 amino acids. V shed 3 bases and J 5 bases; nucleotides not matched to a gene: 7. Written as DNA, the CDR3 is TGCGCCAGCAGCCAGCGGGGGAGGGGCAACAATGAGCAGTTCTTC. It specifies CASSQRGRGNNEQFF.

This clone was detected a few times. The chain recombines TRBV6-1 with TRBJ1-4; the D is unclear. This CDR3 is 13 amino acids long. In germline, CDR1 is MNHNS, CDR2 SASEGT. V was clipped by 2 bases and J by 7 bases, with 8 bases between them. CDR3 coding DNA: TGTGCCAGCAGTGAAATGGCTTTTGAAAAACTGTTTTTT. Translation gives CASSEMAFEKLFF.

CDR3 nucleotides: TGTGCCAGCAGTTGGGTGGACTCAACTAATGAAAAACTGTTTTTT. This codes for CASSWVDSTNEKLFF. This chain uses TRBV28 with TRBJ1-4; D unresolved. Germline lookup yields CDR1 MDHEN and CDR2 SYDVKM. The CDR3 is made up of 15 amino acids. V lost 4 bases and J 0 bases, leaving 9 bases between the germline ends.

This chain joins TRBV7-2 and TRBJ2-3; D gene uncertain. Germline V gene data show CDR1 as SGHTA and CDR2 as FQGNSA. CDR3 length equals 14 residues. V was trimmed by 5 bases and J by 4 bases, leaving 13 bases between them. Here the CDR3 reads CASSPPPSADTQYF. DNA of the CDR3: TGTGCCAGCAGCCCCCCCCCGTCCGCAGATACGCAGTATTTT. Complete variable domain (other parts from reference TRBV7-2 and TRBJ2-3): GAGVSQSPSNKVTEKGKDVELRCDPISGHTALYWYRQSLGQGLEFLIYFQGNSAPDKSGLPSDRFSAERTGGSVSTLTIQRTQQEDSAVYLCASSPPPSADTQYFGPGTRLTVL.

This clone has only a few counts. The CDR3 DNA sequence: TGTGCCAGCAGTTTGCGGCACGAAGAAAAACTGTTTTTT. Amino acids: CASSLRHEEKLFF. The chain couples TRBV6-2 or TRBV6-3 to TRBJ1-4; no clear D gene. CDR3 size: 13 residues. V lost 4 bases to trimming and J lost 8 bases, with 11 bases between them. Germline-derived CDR1 and CDR2 are MNHEY and SVGEGT.

The CDR3 is CASSTRGQAREQYF. For the CDR3, the DNA is TGTGCCAGTAGTACCCGGGGACAGGCCAGGGAGCAGTACTTC. The chain has TRBV19 and TRBJ2-7; 8 nucleotides line up with TRBD1. The junction had 9 bases not matched to a gene; V was cut back by 4 bases and J by 7 bases. The CDR3 covers 14 residues. Germline assignment: CDR1 LNHDA and CDR2 SQIVND (reference sequence).

The CDR3 bases are TGTGCCAGCAGCAGCCCCGGTCCTCATGGCCGGGAAACTGAGCAGTTCTTC. This codes for CASSSPGPHGRETEQFF. The chain combines TRBV21-1 with TRBJ2-1; whether TRBD2, the table's D call, matches the DNA was not checked. TRBV21-1 is assigned pseudogene status. CDR3 size: 17 residues.

J is TRBJ1-1 and V is TRBV19; TRBD1 matches 7 bases. The CDR3 is made up of 14 amino acids. J gave up 0 bases and V 6 bases, and 4 bases lay outside the gene matches. Germline V CDR1 and CDR2: LNHDA, SQIVND (reference sequence). DNA for the CDR3: TGTGCCAGTAGACCCACAGGGGTGAACACTGAAGCTTTCTTT. This translates into CASRPTGVNTEAFF.

The genes are TRBV7-9 and TRBJ2-3; the D gene is possibly TRBD1 (6 bases). CDR1 and CDR2 from the germline V gene are SEHNR and FQNEAQ (reference sequence). This CDR3 contains 16 residues. V gave up 2 bases and J gave up 2 bases, with 14 bases separating them. CDR3 residues: CASSLQEDSYTDTQYF. The CDR3 nucleotides are TGTGCCAGCAGCTTACAAGAGGACAGCTACACAGATACGCAGTATTTT.

The chain uses TRBV14 and TRBJ1-1; D possibly corresponds to TRBD1 (5 bases). In germline, CDR1 is SGHDN, CDR2 FVKESK. The CDR3 consists of 19 residues. Deletions cut 0 bases from V and 0 bases from J, with 20 bases between. CDR3 loop: CASSQEYPHGGAMNTEAFF. DNA of the CDR3: TGTGCCAGCAGCCAAGAATACCCGCACGGGGGAGCGATGAACACTGAAGCTTTCTTT.

The chain is built from TRBV28 and TRBJ1-5; tentative D call: TRBD1 (5 bases). Trimming removed 3 bases from V and 0 bases from J, with 9 bases in between. CDR3 size: 15 residues. Germline CDR1 MDHEN, CDR2 SYDVKM. As DNA, the CDR3 is TGTGCCAGCAGTTTTTCAGGGTATAGCAATCAGCCCCAGCATTTT. Encoded protein: CASSFSGYSNQPQHF. The entire variable domain, with the rest obtained from reference TRBV28 and TRBJ1-5, is as follows: DVKVTQSSRYLVKRTGEKVFLECVQDMDHENMFWYRQDPGLGLRLIYFSYDVKMKEKGDIPEGYSVSREKKERFSLILESASTNQTSMYLCASSFSGYSNQPQHFGDGTRLSIL.

The V call is TRBV30, the J call TRBJ2-7; D is perhaps TRBD1 (5 bases). CDR3 length equals 13 residues. V was pared by 5 bases and J by 3 bases, with 14 bases between. Germline CDR1 and CDR2: GTSNPN and SVGIG (reference sequence). The CDR3 DNA reads TGTGCCTGGGCGGCAGGGCAGGGCTACGAGCAGTACTTC. Amino acids: CAWAAGQGYEQYF.

The genes are TRBV5-1 and TRBJ1-6; TRBD1 matches at 9 bases. J gave up 4 bases and V 4 bases, and 6 bases lay outside the gene matches. In germline, CDR1 is SGHRS, CDR2 YFSETQ. The length of the CDR3 is 16 residues. CDR3 DNA: TGCGCCAGCAGCATCGGGACAGGGAGTTATAATTCACCCCTCCACTTT. Its translation: CASSIGTGSYNSPLHF. The full variable domain, completed using reference TRBV5-1 and TRBJ1-6, is KAGVTQTPRYLIKTRGQQVTLSCSPISGHRSVSWYQQTPGQGLQFLFEYFSETQRNKGNFPGRFSGRQFSNSRSEMNVSTLELGDSALYLCASSIGTGSYNSPLHFGNGTRLTVT.

The CDR3 DNA is TGTGCCAGCAGCTTGGTAGGGGGGGCATCCTACGAGCAGTACTTC. Translation gives CASSLVGGASYEQYF. This rearrangement joins TRBV28 to TRBJ2-7; a weak D match, TRBD2 (7 bases). CDR3 length equals 15 residues. Germline V gene data show CDR1 as MDHEN and CDR2 as SYDVKM. Trimming stripped 6 bases from V and 1 base from J, with 16 bases between.

This chain links TRBV29-1 with TRBJ2-3; TRBD2 matches at 8 bases. Germline V gene sequence: CDR1 SQVTM, CDR2 ANQGSEA. V lost 7 bases, J lost 6 bases, and 15 bases stayed unmatched. The CDR3 sequence is 15 residues long. The CDR3 region has the DNA TGCAGCGGGGGGCGGCTAGCGGGCCCCAGGGATACGCAGTATTTT. This sequence encodes CSGGRLAGPRDTQYF.

The chain has TRBV19 and TRBJ1-6, with a possible D match to TRBD1 (5 bases). Germline-derived CDR1 and CDR2 are LNHDA and SQIVND (reference sequence). Trimming removed 8 bases from V and 9 bases from J, with 11 bases in between. There are 12 residues in the CDR3. In DNA form, the CDR3 reads TGTGCCAGTGGCAGGGAAGGTTCACCCCTCCACTTT. Amino acids: CASGREGSPLHF.

This chain uses TRBV7-9 with TRBJ1-4; D remains ambiguous. Trimming took 1 base from V and 8 from J, leaving 11 bases between them. The CDR3 contains 14 residues. Per germline, CDR1 SEHNR and CDR2 FQNEAQ (reference sequence). DNA of the CDR3: TGTGCCAGCAGCTTAGGGGCCCCCAAGGAAAAACTGTTTTTT. Protein: CASSLGAPKEKLFF.

This sequence joins TRBV4-3 and TRBJ1-2, with a possible D match to TRBD1 (6 bases). The CDR3 loop spans 15 amino acids. Trimming took off 4 bases at V and 2 bases at J, with 14 bases between the two ends. Germline values: CDR1 LGHNA, CDR2 YSLEER. In DNA form, the CDR3 reads TGCGCCAGCAGCCGGCAGGCAGGGGAGAACTATGGCTACACCTTC. Translating gives CASSRQAGENYGYTF.

Concerning this clone: A read error may produce the germline difference seen at one junction end. Here the CDR3 reads CAWSAPDRPLLVF. CDR3 nucleotides: TGTGCCTGGAGTGCCCCGGACAGGCCCCTATTAGTGTTT. This chain connects TRBV30 to TRBJ2-3, with 7 bases identical to TRBD1. The CDR3 consists of 13 residues. The germline gives CDR1 GTSNPN, CDR2 SVGIG (reference sequence).

The chain joins TRBV5-5 to TRBJ2-7; possibly TRBD1 for D (6 bases). Germline CDR1 and CDR2: SGHKS and YYEKEE (reference sequence). The CDR3 covers 12 residues. V was shortened by 2 bases and J by 7 bases, with 10 bases between the two germline ends. The CDR3 nucleotides read TGTGCCAGCAGCTTCACAGGGAAAGAGCAGTACTTC. It is translated as CASSFTGKEQYF. Supplemented by reference TRBV5-5 and TRBJ2-7, the full variable domain reads DAGVTQSPTHLIKTRGQQVTLRCSPISGHKSVSWYQQVLGQGPQFIFQYYEKEERGRGNFPDRFSARQFPNYSSELNVNALLLGDSALYLCASSFTGKEQYFGPGTRLTVT.

V gene TRBV19 combines with J gene TRBJ2-7; maybe TRBD1 (7 bases). CDR1 and CDR2 (germline): LNHDA, SQIVND (reference sequence). The CDR3 length is 15 residues. Trimming removed 1 base from V and 4 bases from J, with 14 bases in between. Here the CDR3 DNA reads TGTGCCAGTAGTATAGTGGAGGGGGCGCGGTACGAGCAGTACTTC. Amino acids: CASSIVEGARYEQYF.

The chain uses TRBV6-2 or TRBV6-3 and TRBJ2-1; D may be TRBD2 (6 bases). V was cut by 0 bases and J by 7 bases, with 13 bases left in between. CDR3 length: 15 residues. CDR1 is MNHEY and CDR2 is SVGEGT in the germline V gene. The CDR3 DNA sequence: TGTGCCAGCAGTTACTCGTTCGGGGGTGGGAATGAGCAGTTCTTC. Translating it yields CASSYSFGGGNEQFF.